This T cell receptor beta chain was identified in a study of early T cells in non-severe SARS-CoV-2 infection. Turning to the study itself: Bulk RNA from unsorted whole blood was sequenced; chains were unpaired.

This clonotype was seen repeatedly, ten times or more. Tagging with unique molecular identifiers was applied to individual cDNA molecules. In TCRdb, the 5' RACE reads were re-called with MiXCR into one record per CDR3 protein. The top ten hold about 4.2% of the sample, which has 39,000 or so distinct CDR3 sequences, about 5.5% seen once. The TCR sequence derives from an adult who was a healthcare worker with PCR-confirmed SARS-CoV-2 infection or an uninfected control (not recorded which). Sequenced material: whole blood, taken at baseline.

The CDR3 DNA is TGTGCCAGCAGCAAAGAGAGACAGGGATTTGAAGCTTTCTTT. Its protein is CASSKERQGFEAFF. The chain is built from TRBV21-1 and TRBJ1-1; no DNA check was done on the table's D call, TRBD1. TRBV21-1 is marked as a pseudogene. CDR3 length: 14 amino acids.